This TCR beta chain comes out of a study of blood T cells in healthy people across ages. The germline V gene has CDR1 KGHSH and CDR2 LQKENI. Trimming removed 3 bases from V and 6 bases from J; junction bases left unmatched: 5. There are 14 residues in the CDR3. A sample-barcoded 5' primer and a J-beta primer mix were used in a second PCR of about 6 to 12 cycles. TCRdb re-derived calls from the 5' RACE reads in MiXCR, one entry per CDR3 protein. This table holds hundreds of thousands of distinct CDR3 sequences, around 40% found once. Each donor had approximately 10 milliliters of peripheral blood drawn.

This chain links TRBV18 with TRBJ2-1, with 7 bases fitting TRBD1. The receptor comes from an older woman in good health. Material: blood. CDR3 region: CASSPTAGGNEQFF. As DNA, the CDR3 is TGTGCCAGCTCACCGACTGCAGGGGGCAATGAGCAGTTCTTC.